This T cell receptor (beta chain) was sequenced in a study of breast tumors, draining lymph nodes, adjacent tissues. Germline CDR1 reads MNHEY; CDR2 reads SVGAGI. This CDR3 is built from 13 residues. In the case of this clonotype: A junction end diverges from the germline sequence, so it may reflect a read error.

TCRdb processed the multiplex PCR reads anew with MiXCR; each CDR3 protein has one entry. The table includes nearly 200,000 distinct CDR3 sequences, 30% to 40% detected once. Axillary draining lymph nodes of breast cancer patients supplied the node samples. Sequencing was carried out using axillary lymph node tissue. The V and J genes are TRBV6-5 and TRBJ2-7; possibly TRBD2 for D (6 bases). The sequence came from a female donor with breast cancer. Some clones in this sample may be carry-over from other donors' samples. The CDR3 reads CASSLRGTYEQHF. As DNA, the CDR3 is TGTGCCAGCAGTTTGCGGGGAACCTACGAGCAGCACTTC.